This T cell receptor beta chain was recorded in a study of cytomegalovirus exposure and HLA in healthy donors. V lost 0 bases and J lost 3; bases outside the gene matches: 4. Germline assignment: CDR1 WSHSY and CDR2 SAAADI. The CDR3 is made up of 15 amino acids. The PCR was carried out with 60 Vbeta primers and 13 Jbeta primers. Sequencing used immunoSEQ multiplex PCR; TCRdb keeps in-frame clones, though not all of them. The sample carries roughly 130,000 clones, roughly 78% recorded once. The TCR was taken from a man aged 40-49 years in good health and CMV-seronegative. The rearrangement uses TRBV10-2 and TRBJ1-2; the match to TRBD1 covers 7 bases. Sequenced input: PBMCs. The CDR3 region has the DNA TGCGCCAGCAGTGAGTCGACCGGGACAGACTATGGCTACACCTTC. Amino acid sequence: CASSESTGTDYGYTF.